Listed below are T cell receptor beta chains from one sample, sequenced in a study of cytotoxic CD8 clonotypes in ibrutinib-treated CLL. Some clones are missing from TCRdb's copy, which holds only in-frame ones; the method was immunoSEQ multiplex PCR. This sample carries fewer than 400,000 clones, roughly 71% of them seen once, and the ten largest clones take about 6.7%. The input for sequencing was PBMCs, taken after 36 months of ibrutinib treatment. These receptors were taken from a human donor with chronic lymphocytic leukemia. Both conserved end residues are part of each CDR3. A D gene is named only where the DNA matches it firmly. A row's size may be missing; if present it is once, few, many or a size class.

>TRBV29-1|-|TRBJ2-5|-
CSVAGPQETQYF
TGCAGCGTGGCGGGACCCCAAGAGACCCAGTACTTC
>TRBV5-6|-|TRBJ2-1|-
CASSLAGFPGFF
TGTGCCAGCAGCTTGGCCGGGTTCCCCGGGTTCTTC
>TRBV9|-|TRBJ2-7|-
CASSPLLGPYEQYF
TGTGCCAGCAGCCCGTTGTTAGGGCCTTACGAGCAGTACTTC
>TRBV7-2|-|TRBJ1-2|-
CASSPRGNYGYTF
TGTGCCAGCAGCCCTCGGGGGAACTATGGCTACACCTTC
>TRBV18|-|TRBJ2-5|-
CASSPGKETQYF
TGTGCCAGCTCACCAGGGAAGGAGACCCAGTACTTC
>TRBV5-1|-|TRBJ2-5|-
CASSLVDRGDQETQYF
TGCGCCAGCAGCTTGGTGGACAGAGGGGACCAAGAGACCCAGTACTTC
>TRBV25-1|TRBD1|TRBJ1-2|few
CASSEDRASGYTF
TGTGCCAGCAGTGAAGACAGGGCGAGCGGCTACACCTTC
>TRBV4-1|-|TRBJ2-1|-
CASSQYPGPGVSEQFF
TGCGCCAGCAGCCAGTACCCGGGACCAGGCGTGTCTGAGCAGTTCTTC
>TRBV9|-|TRBJ2-3|-
CASSPRFNALASTDTQYF
TGTGCCAGCAGCCCCCGATTTAATGCACTAGCTAGCACAGATACGCAGTATTTT
>TRBV19|TRBD1|TRBJ1-4|-
CASSILDRGGEKLFF
TGTGCCAGTAGTATATTGGACAGGGGAGGCGAAAAACTGTTTTTT
>TRBV10-3|-|TRBJ2-5|-
CAISGGSQETQYF
TGTGCCATCAGTGGTGGCAGCCAAGAGACCCAGTACTTC